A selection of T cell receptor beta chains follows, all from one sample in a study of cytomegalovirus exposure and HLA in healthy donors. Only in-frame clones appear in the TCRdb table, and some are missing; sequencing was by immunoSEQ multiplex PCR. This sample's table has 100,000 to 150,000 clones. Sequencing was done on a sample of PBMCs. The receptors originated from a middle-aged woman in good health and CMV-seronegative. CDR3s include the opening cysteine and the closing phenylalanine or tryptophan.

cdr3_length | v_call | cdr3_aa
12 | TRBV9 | CASSAHQGEAFF
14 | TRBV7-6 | CASSLAGATYEQYF
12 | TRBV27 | CASTTGNQPQHF
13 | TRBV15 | CATSVQGSETQYF
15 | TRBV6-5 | CASSYSIGGSYEQYF
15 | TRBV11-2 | CASSLNRGDYNEQFF
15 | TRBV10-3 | CAISRRAGGYNEQFF
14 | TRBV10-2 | CASSEQGMDQPQHF
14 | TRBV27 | CASRRTGINQPQHF
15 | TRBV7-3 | CASSPGTGYTGELFF
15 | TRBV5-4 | CASSSWTSGTDTQYF
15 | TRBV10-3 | CAISVNRGTNTEAFF
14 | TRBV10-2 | CASRGELAKNIQYF
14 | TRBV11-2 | CASSFNRGRTEAFF
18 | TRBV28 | CASSRVMGGRYSGNTIYF
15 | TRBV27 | CASSLNRAGSYGYTF
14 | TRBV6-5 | CASRAGTGDQPQHF
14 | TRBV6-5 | CASSRTVFNQPQHF
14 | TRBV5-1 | CASSFTGSQETQYF
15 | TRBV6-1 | CASTRQVGGYDEQYF
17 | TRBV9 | CASSRSIAGGSTDTQYF
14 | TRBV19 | CASTVSGGKTEAFF
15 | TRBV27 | CASSGGLDSDNEQFF
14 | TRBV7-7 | CASSLSTGVDEQYF
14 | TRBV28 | CASSSQGEGEKLFF
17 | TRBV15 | CATSSQLRDRGGDTQYF
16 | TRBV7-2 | CASRTGSGGYQETQYF
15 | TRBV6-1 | CASVLGQGNLYEQFF
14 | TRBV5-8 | CASSWTGGGSPLHF
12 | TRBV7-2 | CASSLTGREQYF
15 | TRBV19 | CASSFISGSNQPQHF
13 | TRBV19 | CASSMDRGYEQYF
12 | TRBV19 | CASRGQGDIQYF
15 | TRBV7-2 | CASSPGTGANYGYTF
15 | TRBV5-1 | CASSLGRGNTGELFF
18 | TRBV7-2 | CASSLDLGLAGPYNEQFF
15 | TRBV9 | CASSVSGLGAGGYTF
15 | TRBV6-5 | CASSQTSGRVDTQYF
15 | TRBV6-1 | CASSPYRNMNTEAFF
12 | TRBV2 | CASREGWREAFF
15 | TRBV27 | CASTLGGGANSPLHF
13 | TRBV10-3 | CAISGDRAEKLFF
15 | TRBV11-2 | CASSASSGGTDTQYF
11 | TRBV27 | CASSGGTEAFF
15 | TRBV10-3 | CAISYRGGDTDTQYF